Listed below are T cell receptor beta chains from one sample, sequenced in a study of blood T cell repertoires in COVID-19. Using immunoSEQ multiplex PCR, the repertoire was profiled, and TCRdb retains in-frame clones only, with some absent. The sample has fewer than 300,000 clones; roughly 90% are singletons. Sequencing was performed on peripheral blood. All receptors derive from a woman in her 30s with COVID-19, enrolled during active disease. Both conserved end residues are part of each CDR3. The order of the fields is J gene, clone size, D gene, CDR3 length, V gene, CDR3 protein, CDR3 DNA. A D gene is named only where the DNA matches it firmly. Size is omitted from some rows. Given values are once, few, many or a class for expanded clones.

TRBJ1-5 few TRBD1 15 TRBV6-5 CASRRRTGINQPQHF TGTGCCAGCAGGCGTAGGACAGGGATCAATCAGCCCCAGCATTTT
TRBJ1-4 few TRBD1 16 TRBV5-1 CASSLSTGRLNEKLFF TGCGCCAGCAGCCTATCGACAGGGCGCCTTAATGAAAAACTGTTTTTT
TRBJ1-2 NA NA 14 TRBV7-9 CASSSGTGVSGYTF TGTGCCAGCAGCTCCGGGACGGGGGTCTCTGGCTACACCTTC
TRBJ1-2 NA NA 15 TRBV10-2 CASSDVGARSYGYTF TGCGCCAGCAGTGATGTGGGGGCGCGGTCCTATGGCTACACCTTC
TRBJ2-4 NA TRBD2 12 TRBV13 CASSLRTSEQYF TGTGCCAGCAGCTTAAGGACTAGCGAACAGTACTTC
TRBJ2-3 NA NA 19 TRBV23-1 CASSQSESFGRGDSDTQYF TGCGCCAGCAGTCAATCGGAAAGTTTTGGCAGGGGGGATTCCGATACGCAGTATTTT
TRBJ1-5 NA NA 15 TRBV4-2 CASSQVGGSNQPQHF TGTGCCAGCAGCCAAGTCGGGGGAAGCAATCAGCCCCAGCATTTT
TRBJ1-6 many NA 15 TRBV18 CASSPSDSRSAPLHF TGTGCCAGCTCACCTTCTGATTCCCGTTCGGCACCCCTCCACTTT
TRBJ2-5 NA NA 11 TRBV20-1 CSASSVKTQYF TGCAGTGCTAGTTCAGTGAAGACCCAGTACTTC
TRBJ2-7 NA NA 15 TRBV19 CASQIEAGFSYEQYF TGTGCCAGTCAAATCGAGGCGGGGTTTTCCTACGAGCAGTACTTC
TRBJ2-7 NA NA 14 TRBV7-9 CASSLVEKAYEQYF TGTGCCAGCAGCTTAGTGGAGAAAGCCTACGAGCAGTACTTC
TRBJ2-3 few NA 14 TRBV25-1 CASSEDYRTDTQYF TGTGCCAGCAGTGAAGACTACCGCACAGATACGCAGTATTTT
TRBJ1-5 NA NA 13 TRBV3-1/TRBV3-2 CASSQQGHQPQHF TGTGCCAGCAGCCAACAGGGTCATCAGCCCCAGCATTTT
TRBJ2-3 NA NA 14 TRBV10-3 CAISESASTDTQYF TGTGCCATCAGTGAGTCGGCTAGCACAGATACGCAGTATTTT
TRBJ2-5 NA NA 14 TRBV9 CASSVDLRAETQYF TGTGCCAGCAGCGTAGATTTAAGAGCCGAGACCCAGTACTTC
TRBJ1-1 NA NA 12 TRBV2 CASSEQGTEAFF TGTGCCAGCAGTGAACAGGGAACTGAAGCTTTCTTT
TRBJ1-5 NA NA 13 TRBV6-2/TRBV6-3 CASSSTGFQPQHF TGTGCCAGCAGCTCCACAGGGTTTCAGCCCCAGCATTTT
TRBJ2-7 NA NA 13 TRBV27 CASSQGWLNEQYF TGTGCCAGCAGTCAGGGGTGGTTGAACGAGCAGTACTTC
TRBJ1-2 NA NA 13 TRBV7-2 CASSLMVEYGYTF TGTGCCAGCAGCTTAATGGTCGAGTACGGCTACACCTTC
TRBJ2-2 NA TRBD2 15 TRBV6-5 CASSTGTRGAGELFF TGTGCCAGCAGCACCGGGACTAGGGGTGCCGGGGAGCTGTTTTTT
TRBJ1-1 NA NA 12 TRBV6-5 CASLAEWSRAFF TGTGCCAGCCTAGCTGAGTGGTCTCGAGCTTTCTTT
TRBJ1-2 once TRBD1 13 TRBV7-9 CASSFRGPDGYTF TGTGCCAGCAGCTTTAGGGGGCCAGATGGCTACACCTTC
TRBJ2-3 NA NA 13 TRBV27 CASSGRGLYTQYF TGTGCCAGCAGTGGGCGGGGTCTATATACGCAGTATTTT
TRBJ1-6 once TRBD1 18 TRBV7-9 CASSSFFVRDRGDSPLHF TGTGCCAGCAGCTCCTTTTTTGTCCGCGACAGGGGTGATTCACCCCTCCACTTT
TRBJ1-2 once TRBD1 16 TRBV30 CAWGTSGGPRDYGYTF TGTGCCTGGGGGACGTCAGGGGGCCCACGGGACTATGGCTACACCTTC
TRBJ2-5 NA NA 15 TRBV3-1/TRBV3-2 CASRPQAVYQETQYF TGTGCCAGCAGACCACAGGCGGTTTACCAAGAGACCCAGTACTTC
TRBJ1-1 few NA 11 TRBV20-1 CSAPTNSMPFF TGCAGTGCTCCGACAAACTCGATGCCTTTCTTT
TRBJ1-1 once TRBD1 14 TRBV9 CASSETGTGAEAFF TGTGCCAGCAGCGAAACCGGGACAGGGGCTGAAGCTTTCTTT
TRBJ1-2 NA TRBD1 15 TRBV7-6 CASSSPGQAFRGYTF TGTGCCAGCAGCTCTCCGGGACAGGCGTTTCGTGGCTACACCTTC
TRBJ2-1 NA NA 14 TRBV5-4 CASSPGQGYNEQFF TGTGCCAGCAGCCCTGGGCAGGGTTACAATGAGCAGTTCTTC
TRBJ2-1 NA NA 15 TRBV11-2 CASSSLERAYNEQFF TGTGCCAGCAGCTCCTTAGAACGAGCCTACAATGAGCAGTTCTTC
TRBJ2-5 NA TRBD1 15 TRBV5-6 CASSFPTGAQETQYF TGTGCCAGCAGCTTTCCGACAGGGGCGCAAGAGACCCAGTACTTC
TRBJ2-1 NA NA 14 TRBV29-1 CSVATLTGSGEQFF TGCAGCGTCGCGACATTGACAGGCTCAGGTGAGCAGTTCTTC
TRBJ1-2 NA NA 16 TRBV7-2 CASSLGVGTSLYGYTF TGTGCCAGCAGCTTAGGGGTGGGCACCTCCCTCTATGGCTACACCTTC